The 15 T cell receptor beta chains below all came from one sample that was sequenced in a study of T cells and Merkel cell carcinoma outcomes. TCRdb keeps only in-frame clones here, not all; method: immunoSEQ multiplex PCR. The profile shows around 15,000 clones, about 90% of them singletons. Sample: tumor tissue from Merkel cell carcinoma. These receptors were collected from a human donor with Merkel cell carcinoma.

This clone rates as medium-sized. Other DNA sequences of this sample code for an identical CDR3. V usage is TRBV7-6 and J usage is TRBJ2-5; D gene unclear. CDR3 size: 14 residues. CDR1 and CDR2 from the germline V gene are SGHVS and FNYEAQ. V shed 4 bases and J shed 4 bases, with 13 bases lying between them. CDR3 protein: CASSSSATIETQYF. CDR3 DNA: TGTGCCAGCAGCTCGTCGGCTACGATAGAGACCCAGTACTTC. Supplemented by reference TRBV7-6 and TRBJ2-5, the full variable domain reads GAGVSQSPRYKVTKRGQDVALRCDPISGHVSLYWYRQALGQGPEFLTYFNYEAQQDKSGLPNDRFSAERPEGSISTLTIQRTEQRDSAMYRCASSSSATIETQYFGPGTRLLVL.

The V and J genes are TRBV5-4 and TRBJ1-4; 7 bases map to TRBD1. Looked up from germline, CDR1 is SGHNT and CDR2 is YYREEE (reference sequence). Unmatched junction bases numbered 5, after V lost 3 bases and J lost 0 bases. This CDR3 contains 16 residues. DNA for the CDR3: TGTGCCAGCAGCTCATATACAGGGGCAACTAATGAAAAACTGTTTTTT. This gives the protein CASSSYTGATNEKLFF.

V usage is TRBV6-5 and J usage is TRBJ2-7, with 11 bases that match TRBD2. The CDR3 runs to 15 residues. In germline, CDR1 is MNHEY, CDR2 SVGAGI. The V gene end was trimmed by 2 bases and the J gene end by 6 bases; junction bases not matched to a gene: 6. The CDR3 bases are TGTGCCAGCAGTTACCTACTAGCGGGAGTTGTCGAGCAGTACTTC. It specifies CASSYLLAGVVEQYF.

This chain connects TRBV10-3 to TRBJ1-5, with D possibly being TRBD1 (5 bases). The CDR3 runs 13 residues. Germline assignment: CDR1 ENHRY and CDR2 SYGVKD. The ends were cut back, 8 bases at V and 1 base at J, with 9 bases in the middle. CDR3 residues: CAIRRDSNQPQHF. As DNA, the CDR3 is TGTGCCATCCGCCGGGACAGCAATCAGCCCCAGCATTTT.

This clone appeared a single time. The chain combines TRBV5-4 with TRBJ2-3; D is possibly TRBD2 (6 bases). Trimming left V 0 bases short and J 2 bases short, with 10 bases between. The CDR3 has 15 residues. From germline, CDR1 is SGHNT and CDR2 YYREEE (reference sequence). CDR3 in DNA: TGTGCCAGCAGCTTGGTGCGGGGCGACACAGATACGCAGTATTTT. This gives the protein CASSLVRGDTDTQYF.

The chain recombines TRBV6-1 with TRBJ2-7, with D perhaps matching TRBD1 (6 bases). Germline CDR1 is MNHNS and CDR2 is SASEGT. This CDR3 is 14 amino acids long. With 4 bases removed from V and 0 bases from J, the gap between germline ends came to 10 bases. Written as DNA, the CDR3 is TGTGCCAGCAGTGCAGGGGTTTCCTCCTACGAGCAGTACTTC. It specifies CASSAGVSSYEQYF.

V usage is TRBV9 and J usage is TRBJ2-1; TRBD2 agrees at 7 bases. With 2 bases clipped from V and 5 bases from J, the junction kept 10 bases outside the gene matches. Germline V lookup: CDR1 SGDLS, CDR2 YYNGEE. The CDR3 consists of 16 residues. CDR3 sequence (DNA): TGTGCCAGCAGCGTTTCGGGACCCCGGGGGGACAATGAGCAGTTCTTC. It codes for CASSVSGPRGDNEQFF.

The chain recombines TRBV30 with TRBJ2-7; 9 bases align to TRBD2. There are 16 residues in the CDR3. Germline CDR1 is GTSNPN and CDR2 is SVGIG (reference sequence). The CDR3 here is CTPVCLGAGGAGEQYF. The CDR3 DNA sequence: TGTACCCCCGTCTGCTTGGGGGCGGGGGGGGCCGGCGAGCAGTACTTC.

This chain uses TRBV9 with TRBJ1-1; 7 bases align to TRBD1. The trim removed 3 bases at V and 4 bases at J, leaving 0 bases unmatched. The CDR3 covers 12 residues. Germline lookup yields CDR1 SGDLS and CDR2 YYNGEE. This CDR3 is CASSAGGTEAFF. The CDR3 nucleotides are TGTGCCAGCAGCGCAGGGGGCACTGAAGCTTTCTTT.

The chain couples TRBV15 to TRBJ2-5; 10 nucleotides align to TRBD1. In germline, CDR1 is LNHNV, CDR2 YYDKDF (reference sequence). CDR3 size: 16 residues. V was clipped by 2 bases and J by 3 bases; unmatched bases: 6. The CDR3 DNA follows: TGTGCCACCAGCAGATCTGACAGGGGGCAAAAAGAGACCCAGTACTTC. This codes for CATSRSDRGQKETQYF.

This clone has a handful of counts. The same CDR3 can be traced to other DNA sequences in this sample. The rearrangement links TRBV5-6 to TRBJ2-5, with TRBD2 as a possible D gene (5 bases). Germline values: CDR1 SGHDT, CDR2 YYEEEE. The CDR3 loop spans 13 amino acids. The ends were cut back, 4 bases at V and 2 bases at J, with 9 bases in the middle. The DNA for the CDR3 is TGTGCCAGCAGCCCCCGGGGTCAAGAGACCCAGTACTTC. This translates into CASSPRGQETQYF.

This rearrangement joins TRBV5-1 to TRBJ2-5; D gene unclear. CDR1 is SGHRS, CDR2 YFSETQ, per germline. The V and J ends lost 4 bases and 0 bases respectively, with 1 base between them. This CDR3 has 11 amino acids. DNA of the CDR3: TGCGCCAGCAGCAACCAAGAGACCCAGTACTTC. Protein: CASSNQETQYF.

The V gene is TRBV12-5, the J gene TRBJ2-3; D might be TRBD2 (6 bases). CDR3 length equals 13 residues. V dropped 9 bases and J dropped 2 bases, with 12 bases sitting between them. Looked up from germline, CDR1 is LGHNT and CDR2 is FRNRAP. Here the CDR3 reads CASVAGNTDTQYF. DNA of the CDR3: TGTGCTAGCGTTGCGGGAAACACAGATACGCAGTATTTT.

The chain joins TRBV5-1 to TRBJ1-5; D is undetermined. The CDR3 is made up of 13 amino acids. Germline CDR1 reads SGHRS; CDR2 reads YFSETQ. Trimming took 4 bases from V and 6 from J, leaving 11 bases between them. The CDR3 spells CASSLEGSQPQHF. The DNA of the CDR3 is TGCGCCAGCAGCCTTGAGGGAAGTCAGCCCCAGCATTTT.

V is TRBV7-9 and J is TRBJ2-7, with 8 bases that match TRBD2. CDR3 length: 14 amino acids. The V gene end was trimmed by 6 bases and the J gene end by 3 bases; junction bases not matched to a gene: 7. CDR1 and CDR2 (germline): SEHNR, FQNEAQ (reference sequence). CDR3 bases: TGTGCCAGCAGTTCTACTCGGGGGGGCTACGAGCAGTACTTC. As protein: CASSSTRGGYEQYF.